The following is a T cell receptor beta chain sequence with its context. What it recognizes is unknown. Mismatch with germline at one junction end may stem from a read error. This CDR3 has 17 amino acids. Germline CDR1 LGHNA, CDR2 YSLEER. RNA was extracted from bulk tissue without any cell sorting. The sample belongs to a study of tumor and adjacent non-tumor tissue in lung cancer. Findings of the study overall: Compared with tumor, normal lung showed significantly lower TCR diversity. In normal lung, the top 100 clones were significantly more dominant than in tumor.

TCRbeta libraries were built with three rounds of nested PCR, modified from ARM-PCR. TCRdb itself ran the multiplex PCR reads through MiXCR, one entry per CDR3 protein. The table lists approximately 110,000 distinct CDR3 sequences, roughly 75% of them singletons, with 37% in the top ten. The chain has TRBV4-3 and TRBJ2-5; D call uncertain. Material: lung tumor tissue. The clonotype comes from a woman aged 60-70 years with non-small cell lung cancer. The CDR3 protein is CASSQGRNSRKKETQYF. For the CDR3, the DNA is TGCGCCAGCAGTCAAGGCCGGAACTCCCGGAAAAAGGAGACCCAGTACTTC.